The entry below gives a single T cell receptor (beta chain) sequence along with its context. Its antigen is as yet unknown. Primers: 60 Vbeta forward and 13 Jbeta reverse. TCRdb keeps only in-frame clones here, not all; method: immunoSEQ multiplex PCR. The sample has roughly 160,000 clones, roughly four fifths seen once. The sample is drawn from a study of cytomegalovirus exposure and HLA in healthy donors. Whole-study results and caveats: Cytomegalovirus-associated TCR beta chains were listed, numbering over 150.

Germline trimming cut 4 bases from V and 8 bases from J; bases unmatched to any gene: 4. The CDR3 sequence is 13 residues long. Looked up from germline, CDR1 is SGHRS and CDR2 is YFSETQ. Samples came from healthy bone marrow donors. Donors likely had unrecorded immune exposures despite being nominally healthy when sampled. Sequenced: PBMCs. The receptor comes from a male donor in good health and CMV-seropositive. The J gene is TRBJ2-1, the V gene TRBV5-1; TRBD2 aligns across 9 bases. CDR3 loop: CASSEGLAYEQFF. DNA for the CDR3: TGCGCCAGCAGCGAGGGACTAGCCTATGAGCAGTTCTTC.